This is a list of T cell receptor beta chains from one sample in a study of cytomegalovirus exposure and HLA in healthy donors. Method: immunoSEQ multiplex PCR; TCRdb's copy keeps in-frame clones and lacks some. Of 110,000 to 150,000 clones listed, roughly 80% are singletons. The sequenced material came from PBMCs. Source of these receptors: a woman aged 50 to 60 in good health and CMV-seronegative. CDR3s include the opening cysteine and the closing phenylalanine or tryptophan. Each record gives: V gene, D gene, J gene, clone size, CDR3 DNA, CDR3 protein. The D gene is left open where the match is weak. For some rows the clone size is stated as once, few or many, or as a class when expanded; others skip it.

TRBV7-2,TRBD2,TRBJ2-5,.,TGTGCCAGCAGCTCCCTACTAGCGGGGGGCCAAGAGACCCAGTACTTC,CASSSLLAGGQETQYF
TRBV18,.,TRBJ2-1,few,TGTGCCAGCACAGGGTTTAACAACAATGAGCAGTTCTTC,CASTGFNNNEQFF
TRBV5-1,TRBD1,TRBJ1-5,.,TGCGCCAGCAGGCCAGACAGGGCTAGCAATCAGCCCCAGCATTTT,CASRPDRASNQPQHF
TRBV4-2,TRBD2,TRBJ2-1,.,TGTGCCAGCAGCCTCCGGGGGGAATACAATGAGCAGTTCTTC,CASSLRGEYNEQFF
TRBV7-9,.,TRBJ2-7,.,TGTGCCAGCAGCTTAATTTATCCTAGCGACGAGCAGTACTTC,CASSLIYPSDEQYF
TRBV19,TRBD2,TRBJ2-5,.,TGTGCCAGTAGCCATCCCGGACTAGCGGGGGGGAATACCCAGTACTTC,CASSHPGLAGGNTQYF
TRBV4-1,.,TRBJ2-7,.,TGCGCCAGCAGCCAAGGGGAGTGGCGGGAGCAGTACTTC,CASSQGEWREQYF
TRBV15,TRBD1,TRBJ1-2,.,TGTGCCACCAGCAGAGGGACAGGTCCCGGGAGTGGCTACACCTTC,CATSRGTGPGSGYTF
TRBV15,.,TRBJ1-2,.,TGTGCCACCAGCAGAGATCAAGGCAGGGGTGCCTATGGCTACACCTTC,CATSRDQGRGAYGYTF
TRBV5-6,.,TRBJ2-7,.,TGTGCCAGCAGCTCGAGAACGACAGGTTCAACCTACGAGCAGTACTTC,CASSSRTTGSTYEQYF
TRBV18,.,TRBJ2-5,.,TGTGCCAGCTCGCCCCTTTGGGGGGACTCCCAAGAGACCCAGTACTTC,CASSPLWGDSQETQYF
TRBV6-1,.,TRBJ2-2,few,TGTGCCAGCAGTGTTAGGACATCCTACACCGGGGAGCTGTTTTTT,CASSVRTSYTGELFF
TRBV5-1,.,TRBJ2-5,.,TGCGCCAGCAGCCCTACTAGCTATGAGACCCAGTACTTC,CASSPTSYETQYF
TRBV2,.,TRBJ2-2,.,TGTGCCAGCAGAGTTACTAGTAGGGGGGAGCTGTTTTTT,CASRVTSRGELFF
TRBV11-3,.,TRBJ2-1,.,TGTGCCAGCAGCTCCGGGGGCTCCTACAATGAGCAGTTCTTC,CASSSGGSYNEQFF
TRBV7-3,.,TRBJ1-2,once,TGTGCCAGCAGCGCGTCGGAGGGCTATGGCTACACCTTC,CASSASEGYGYTF
TRBV28,.,TRBJ1-1,.,TGTGCCAGCAGTTTGGAACAGACGAACACTGAAGCTTTCTTT,CASSLEQTNTEAFF
TRBV7-9,.,TRBJ2-7,.,TGTGCCAGCAGCTTAGACAGGGAGCTAGTGGGGCAGTACTTC,CASSLDRELVGQYF
TRBV5-1,.,TRBJ2-3,.,TGCGCCAGCAGCTTGGGAGGCGGGAAGGATACGCAGTATTTT,CASSLGGGKDTQYF
TRBV7-2,.,TRBJ2-7,.,TGTGCCAGCAGTCTACACAGGGGGGGCGAGCAGTACTTC,CASSLHRGGEQYF
TRBV9,.,TRBJ2-2,.,TGTGCCAGCAGCGCACTCACAGGGCGGGAGCTGTTTTTT,CASSALTGRELFF
TRBV11-2,TRBD1,TRBJ1-5,.,TGTGCCAGCAGCTTAGGGTCGACAGGGGCGGGACAGCCCCAGCATTTT,CASSLGSTGAGQPQHF
TRBV6-4,TRBD1,TRBJ2-1,once,TGTGCAGGGGACAGAGGGGATGAGCAGTTCTTC,CAGDRGDEQFF
TRBV29-1,.,TRBJ1-5,.,TGCAGCGTTGAGGGGCTGGGTCAGCCCCAGCATTTT,CSVEGLGQPQHF
TRBV6-1,TRBD2,TRBJ2-3,few,TGTGCCAGCAGTGACAGAGCGGGGGGCAGCACAGATACGCAGTATTTT,CASSDRAGGSTDTQYF
TRBV4-2,TRBD1,TRBJ1-2,.,TGTGCCAGCAGCCAAGATCGAGGACAGGGTAGAATTTGGAACTATGGCTACACCTTC,CASSQDRGQGRIWNYGYTF
TRBV10-2,.,TRBJ2-5,.,TGCGCCAGCACCATCCTTGGGCTGGGAGAGACCCAGTACTTC,CASTILGLGETQYF
TRBV5-1,.,TRBJ1-3,.,TGCGCCAGCAGCACGGAGAGCTCTGGAAACACCATATATTTT,CASSTESSGNTIYF
TRBV28,TRBD1,TRBJ1-2,.,TGTGCCAGCGGGGAACAGGGGGTGGGCTACACCTTC,CASGEQGVGYTF
TRBV7-9,TRBD1,TRBJ1-2,few,TGTGCCAGCAGCACCGGACAGGGGGATCGTGGCTACACCTTC,CASSTGQGDRGYTF
TRBV5-1,TRBD2,TRBJ2-2,.,TGCGCCAGCAGCTCTTCTCCGGGAGCGGGGGTCACCGGGGAGCTGTTTTTT,CASSSSPGAGVTGELFF
TRBV19,.,TRBJ1-1,.,TGTGCCAGTAGTTCCACAGAGAACACTGAAGCTTTCTTT,CASSSTENTEAFF
TRBV14,.,TRBJ1-2,.,TGTGCCAGCAGCTTTCTTCAGGGGCAAATAGGAGGCTACACCTTC,CASSFLQGQIGGYTF
TRBV30,.,TRBJ1-2,.,TGTGCCTGGGGGGGGAACTATGGCTACACCTTC,CAWGGNYGYTF
TRBV10-3,TRBD2,TRBJ2-3,.,TGTGCCATCAGTGAGGAATCTAGCGGGGGCACAGATACGCAGTATTTT,CAISEESSGGTDTQYF
TRBV6-1,.,TRBJ1-2,.,TGTGCCAGCAGTGATAGCGGGACACTCCACGTCTATGGCTACACCTTC,CASSDSGTLHVYGYTF
TRBV10-1,.,TRBJ1-2,.,TGCGCCAGCAGTGCGGGCCGGGGGAATTATGGCTACACCTTC,CASSAGRGNYGYTF
TRBV25-1,TRBD1,TRBJ2-2,.,TGTGCCAGCAGGGTAGAGGGGGCTACGAACACCGGGGAGCTGTTTTTT,CASRVEGATNTGELFF
TRBV18,.,TRBJ1-1,.,TGTGCCAGCTCACTAGACATGAACACTGAAGCTTTCTTT,CASSLDMNTEAFF
TRBV5-1,TRBD1,TRBJ2-5,.,TGCGCCAGCAGCTTGACAGGGGTCTATGGGGAGACCCAGTACTTC,CASSLTGVYGETQYF
TRBV5-1,TRBD1,TRBJ1-6,.,TGCGCCAGCAGCGTAGACAGGGGCTATAATTCACCCCTCCACTTT,CASSVDRGYNSPLHF
TRBV5-1,TRBD1,TRBJ2-7,few,TGCGCCAGCAGCTTCCAGGGGGACGAGCAGTACTTC,CASSFQGDEQYF
TRBV11-2,.,TRBJ2-5,few,TGTGCCAGCAGCTTAGCAGGGTTCGAGACCCAGTACTTC,CASSLAGFETQYF
TRBV6-1,TRBD1,TRBJ2-7,.,TGTGCCAGCAGGGGGACAGGAGGACCCGAGCAGTACTTC,CASRGTGGPEQYF
TRBV20-1,.,TRBJ2-5,.,TGCAGTGCTGAGGTACAAGAGACCCAGTACTTC,CSAEVQETQYF